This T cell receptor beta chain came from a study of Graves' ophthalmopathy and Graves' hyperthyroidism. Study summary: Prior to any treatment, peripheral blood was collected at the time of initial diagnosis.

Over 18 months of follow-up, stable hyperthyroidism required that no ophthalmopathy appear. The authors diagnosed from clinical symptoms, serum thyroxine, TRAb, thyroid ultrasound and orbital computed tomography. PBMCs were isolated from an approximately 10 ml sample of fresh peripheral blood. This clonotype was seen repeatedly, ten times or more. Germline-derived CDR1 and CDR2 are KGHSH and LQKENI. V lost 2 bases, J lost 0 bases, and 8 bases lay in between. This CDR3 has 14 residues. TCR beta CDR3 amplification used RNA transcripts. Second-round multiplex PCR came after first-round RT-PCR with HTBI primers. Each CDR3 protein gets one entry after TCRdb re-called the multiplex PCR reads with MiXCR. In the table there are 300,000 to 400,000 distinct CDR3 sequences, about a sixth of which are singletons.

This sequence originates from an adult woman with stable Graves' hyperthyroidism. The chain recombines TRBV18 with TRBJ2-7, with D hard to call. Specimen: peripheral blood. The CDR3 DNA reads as TGTGCCAGCTCACCATCCGTGAGCTCCTACGAGCAGTACTTC. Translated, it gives CASSPSVSSYEQYF. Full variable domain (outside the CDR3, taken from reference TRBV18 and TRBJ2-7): NAGVMQNPRHLVRRRGQEARLRCSPMKGHSHVYWYRQLPEEGLKFMVYLQKENIIDESGMPKERFSAEFPKEGPSILRIQQVVRGDSAAYFCASSPSVSSYEQYFGPGTRLTVT.